A single sample is the source of the 14 T cell receptor beta chains below, sequenced in a study of T cell repertoires in cytomegalovirus infection. From the reads, TCRdb called clonotypes with MiXCR, one entry per CDR3 protein. The sample shows some 700,000 distinct CDR3 sequences, 35% of them seen only once. Material: PBMCs. All receptors come from a human donor in good health (CMV status not recorded). Some clones in this sample may be carry-over from other donors' samples.

This clonotype was seen repeatedly, ten times or more. The V gene is TRBV7-2, the J gene TRBJ2-1; D tentatively fits TRBD1 or TRBD2 (5 bases each). CDR3 length: 18 amino acids. V lost 7 bases and J 0 bases, leaving 22 bases between the germline ends. CDR1 is SGHTA and CDR2 is FQGNSA in the germline V gene. The CDR3 coding sequence is TGTGCCAGCAATCCGGTCCTTGGGGCGGGTAGCTCCTACAATGAGCAGTTCTTC. Translating gives CASNPVLGAGSSYNEQFF. Full variable domain (rest looked up from reference TRBV7-2 and TRBJ2-1): GAGVSQSPSNKVTEKGKDVELRCDPISGHTALYWYRQSLGQGLEFLIYFQGNSAPDKSGLPSDRFSAERTGGSVSTLTIQRTQQEDSAVYLCASNPVLGAGSSYNEQFFGPGTRLTVL.

The sample holds a few counts of this clonotype. This chain joins TRBV28 and TRBJ1-2; D gene ambiguous. Trimming pared 6 bases from V and 8 bases from J, leaving 16 bases between. The germline gives CDR1 MDHEN, CDR2 SYDVKM. The CDR3 consists of 13 residues. CDR3 sequence (DNA): TGTGCCAGCAGGATACCCTCAGGCGGGGGCTACACCTTC. It specifies CASRIPSGGGYTF.

This clonotype was seen ten or more times. The chain joins TRBV7-8 to TRBJ2-3; D is possibly TRBD2 (5 bases). The CDR3 has 14 residues. Between the trimmed V and J ends, which lost 2 bases and 6 bases, there was a span of 12 bases. Germline CDR1 SGHVS, CDR2 FQNEAQ. The CDR3: CASSLSGVGDTQYF. DNA of the CDR3: TGTGCCAGCAGCTTATCCGGGGTCGGGGATACGCAGTATTTT.

This chain uses TRBV6-5 with TRBJ1-2; D is undetermined. The ends were cut back, 5 bases at V and 1 base at J, with 11 bases in the middle. Germline CDR1 MNHEY, CDR2 SVGAGI. This CDR3 has 14 residues. The DNA of the CDR3 is TGTGCCAGCAGTCGGGCGAGGAGTAACTATGGCTACACCTTC. It encodes CASSRARSNYGYTF.

This clonotype was detected a few times. This chain links TRBV14 with TRBJ2-2; TRBD1 matches 8 bases. Unmatched junction bases numbered 4, after V lost 3 bases and J lost 4 bases. The CDR3 has 15 amino acids. Germline V gene data show CDR1 as SGHDN and CDR2 as FVKESK. The CDR3, as DNA: TGTGCCAGCAGCCATGGACAGGGCGGCACCGGGGAGCTGTTTTTT. This gives the protein CASSHGQGGTGELFF.

This clonotype has just one count. The CDR3 sequence is CASSPSRRDGYTF. The CDR3 DNA reads TGTGCCAGCAGTCCCTCGAGACGAGATGGCTACACCTTC. The rearrangement links TRBV27 to TRBJ1-2; D unresolved. The V end lost 5 bases, the J end lost 6 bases, and 13 bases lay between the germline ends. CDR1 and CDR2 from the germline V gene are MNHEY and SMNVEV (reference sequence). The CDR3 extends over 13 amino acids.

Remarks on this clonotype: Being one base from a much bigger clone, this may be a read error. The rearrangement uses TRBV7-2 and TRBJ1-5; maybe TRBD1 (5 bases). CDR3 length equals 14 residues. Germline V CDR1 and CDR2: SGHTA, FQGNSA. The CDR3 DNA is TGTGCCAGCAGCTTCGGCTATGGGGGGAGACCCCAGAATTTT. Protein: CASSFGYGGRPQNF.

This clonotype was observed once. The chain couples TRBV24-1 to TRBJ2-1; 7 bases map to TRBD2. Germline CDR1 reads KGHDR; CDR2 reads SFDVKD. The ends lost 0 bases at V and 7 bases at J; junction bases unmatched: 8. The CDR3 covers 16 residues. The CDR3 here is CATSDLMAGDTNEQFF. Written as DNA, the CDR3 is TGTGCCACCAGTGATTTGATGGCGGGAGATACGAATGAGCAGTTCTTC.

This clonotype was found a few times. V and J are TRBV5-1 and TRBJ2-5, with a possible D match to TRBD2 (5 bases). The V end was cut by 0 bases, the J end by 5 bases, with 20 bases between. In germline, CDR1 is SGHRS, CDR2 YFSETQ. The length of the CDR3 is 17 residues. For the CDR3, the DNA is TGCGCCAGCAGCTTGGCCACGAGGGTCCTACGTTCGGAGACCCAGTACTTC. Translation: CASSLATRVLRSETQYF.

V and J are TRBV20-1 and TRBJ2-7; D gene ambiguous. Germline V gives CDR1 DFQATT, CDR2 SNEGSKA (reference sequence). V was clipped by 5 bases and J by 6 bases, with 14 bases between them. The CDR3 contains 12 residues. The CDR3 bases are TGCAGTGCTCCTTACGGTGCGAGCGAGCAGTACTTC. Its protein product is CSAPYGASEQYF.

This clonotype was observed a handful of times. CDR3 DNA sequence: TGCAGCGTAGCGGGACTAGCGGGAAGCACAGATACGCAGTATTTT. Translated: CSVAGLAGSTDTQYF. The chain employs TRBV29-1 and TRBJ2-3; TRBD2 matches 13 bases. The junction had 3 bases not matched to a gene; V was cut back by 6 bases and J by 0 bases. The CDR3 runs to 15 residues. Germline CDR1 SQVTM, CDR2 ANQGSEA.

The chain has TRBV15 and TRBJ1-1; weak D call: TRBD1 (5 bases). Germline assignment: CDR1 LNHNV and CDR2 YYDKDF (reference sequence). The CDR3 consists of 14 residues. The V end was cut by 5 bases, the J end by 5 bases, with 15 bases between. This CDR3 reads CATSRGAGWTEAFF. CDR3 in DNA: TGTGCCACCAGCCGCGGGGCTGGGTGGACTGAAGCTTTCTTT.

The rearrangement joins TRBV29-1 to TRBJ1-5; no firm D call. CDR1 is SQVTM and CDR2 is ANQGSEA in the germline V gene. V dropped 3 bases and J dropped 0 bases, with 6 bases sitting between them. CDR3 length equals 13 residues. CDR3 sequence (DNA): TGCAGCGTTGATACCGGTAGCAATCAGCCCCAGCATTTT. Its protein product is CSVDTGSNQPQHF.

This clonotype was recorded at least ten times. The chain links TRBV28 to TRBJ2-7; D is tentatively TRBD1 or TRBD2 (5 bases each). V was shortened by 7 bases and J by 2 bases, with 18 bases between the two germline ends. Germline loops: CDR1 MDHEN, CDR2 SYDVKM. The CDR3 sequence is 15 residues long. Written as DNA, the CDR3 is TGTGCCAGCACCCCGGCCGGGACGGGGACCTACGAGCAGTACTTC. It specifies CASTPAGTGTYEQYF.